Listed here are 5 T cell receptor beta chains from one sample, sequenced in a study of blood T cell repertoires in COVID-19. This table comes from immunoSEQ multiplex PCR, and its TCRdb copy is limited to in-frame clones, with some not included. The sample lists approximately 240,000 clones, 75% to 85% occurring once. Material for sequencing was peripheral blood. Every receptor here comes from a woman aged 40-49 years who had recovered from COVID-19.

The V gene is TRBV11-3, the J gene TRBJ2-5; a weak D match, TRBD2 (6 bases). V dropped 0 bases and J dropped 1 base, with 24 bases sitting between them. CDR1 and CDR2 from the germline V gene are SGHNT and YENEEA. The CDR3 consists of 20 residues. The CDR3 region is CASSLELGGMAGSSQETQYF. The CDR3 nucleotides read TGTGCCAGCAGCTTAGAATTAGGCGGGATGGCGGGGAGCTCCCAAGAGACCCAGTACTTC.

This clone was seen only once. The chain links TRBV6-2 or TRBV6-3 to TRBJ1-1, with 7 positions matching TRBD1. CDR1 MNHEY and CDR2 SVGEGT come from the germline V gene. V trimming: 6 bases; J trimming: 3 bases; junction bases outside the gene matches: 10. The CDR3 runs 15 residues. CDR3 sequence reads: CASSDLQGLHTEAFF. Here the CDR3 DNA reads TGTGCCAGCAGCGATTTACAGGGGCTTCACACTGAAGCTTTCTTT.

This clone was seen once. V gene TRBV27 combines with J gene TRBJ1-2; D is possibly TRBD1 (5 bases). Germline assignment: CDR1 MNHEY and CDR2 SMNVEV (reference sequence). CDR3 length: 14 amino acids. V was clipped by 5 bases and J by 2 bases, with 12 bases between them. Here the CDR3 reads CASSLRRGNYGYTF. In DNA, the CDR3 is TGTGCCAGCAGTCTCCGTAGGGGCAACTATGGCTACACCTTC.

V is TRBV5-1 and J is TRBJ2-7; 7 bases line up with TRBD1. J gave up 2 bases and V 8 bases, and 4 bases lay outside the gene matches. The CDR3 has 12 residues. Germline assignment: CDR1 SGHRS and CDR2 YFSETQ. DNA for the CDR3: TGCGCCAGTGGGACAGAAACCTACGAGCAGTACTTC. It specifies CASGTETYEQYF.

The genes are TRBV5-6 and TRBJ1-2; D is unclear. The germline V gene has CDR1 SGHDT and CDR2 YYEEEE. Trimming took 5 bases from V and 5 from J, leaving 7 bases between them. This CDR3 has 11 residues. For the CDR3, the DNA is TGTGCCAGCAGGAGGCAATATGGCTACACCTTC. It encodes CASRRQYGYTF.